What follows are 12 T cell receptor beta chains derived from one specimen sequenced in a study of blood T cells in healthy people across ages. Sample-barcoded 5' priming and a J-beta primer mix drove a second PCR of roughly 6 to 12 cycles. A single record per CDR3 protein comes from TCRdb applying MiXCR to the 5' RACE reads. Of 910,000 or so distinct CDR3 sequences detected, 51% appear once; the ten largest clones hold about a fifth. Sequenced input: blood. The receptors originated from a woman in her sixties in good health.

This clonotype was seen a handful of times. This chain connects TRBV7-9 to TRBJ2-3; D is unresolved. The CDR3 is made up of 16 amino acids. Trimming cost V 2 bases and J 1 base, with 13 bases left between them. The germline CDR1 and CDR2 sequences are SEHNR and FQNEAQ (reference sequence). Here the CDR3 reads CASSLLALEGTDTQYF. CDR3 DNA: TGTGCCAGCAGCTTACTGGCCCTCGAGGGCACAGATACGCAGTATTTT.

The rearrangement links TRBV20-1 to TRBJ2-7; maybe TRBD2 (5 bases). CDR1 and CDR2 (germline): DFQATT, SNEGSKA (reference sequence). This CDR3 is 13 amino acids long. Trimming took off 5 bases at V and 0 bases at J, with 11 bases between the two ends. CDR3 amino acids: CSALTKSSYEQYF. CDR3 DNA: TGCAGTGCTCTGACTAAAAGCTCCTACGAGCAGTACTTC.

This clonotype showed up just a few times. The chain couples TRBV10-3 to TRBJ2-7; 7 nucleotides line up with TRBD1. Germline CDR1 ENHRY, CDR2 SYGVKD. The V and J ends lost 7 bases and 0 bases, in that order; junction bases with no gene match: 6. This CDR3 comprises 14 residues. The DNA of the CDR3 is TGTGCCATCACGGACAGGTCGGACTCCTACGAGCAGTACTTC. It encodes CAITDRSDSYEQYF.

The rearrangement joins TRBV4-2 to TRBJ2-4; 7 bases fit TRBD2. V dropped 3 bases and J dropped 0; count of bases not matched to a gene: 8. Germline CDR1 LGHNA, CDR2 YNFKEQ. CDR3 length: 17 amino acids. CDR3 sequence: CASSQGFSGLAKNIQYF. CDR3 DNA: TGTGCCAGCAGCCAGGGATTTAGCGGGCTAGCCAAAAACATTCAGTACTTC.

The rearrangement uses TRBV20-1 and TRBJ2-1; D call uncertain. CDR3 length equals 14 residues. The V and J ends lost 6 bases and 6 bases respectively, with 18 bases between them. Per the germline V gene, CDR1 is DFQATT and CDR2 is SNEGSKA (reference sequence). Written as DNA, the CDR3 is TGCAGTGCCCGGAGATTCGGGCCCGGCAATGAGCAGTTCTTC. Protein product: CSARRFGPGNEQFF.

This clonotype was seen only a few times. The chain links TRBV7-9 to TRBJ2-1; TRBD1 matches at 10 bases. The CDR3 is 15 amino acids. The germline V gene has CDR1 SEHNR and CDR2 FQNEAQ (reference sequence). V dropped 5 bases and J dropped 6; count of bases not matched to a gene: 7. Here the CDR3 reads CASSPSGTGANEQFF. Written as DNA, the CDR3 is TGTGCCAGCAGCCCGTCCGGGACAGGGGCCAATGAGCAGTTCTTC.

This clonotype was picked up many times. J is TRBJ2-7 and V is TRBV15; the D gene is possibly TRBD1 (6 bases). V gave up 0 bases and J gave up 4 bases, with 7 bases separating them. CDR1 and CDR2 from the germline V gene are LNHNV and YYDKDF (reference sequence). The CDR3 consists of 13 residues. This chain's CDR3 is CATSRDQGYEQYF. CDR3 bases: TGTGCCACCAGCAGAGATCAGGGGTACGAGCAGTACTTC.

The CDR3 region has the DNA TGTGCCAGCAGCTTGAGGAGTTTCCAAGAGACCCAGTACTTC. Translated, it gives CASSLRSFQETQYF. The chain combines TRBV5-6 with TRBJ2-5; D unresolved. The CDR3 contains 14 residues. The V gene lost 1 base and the J gene lost 1 base, with 8 bases spanning the gap. Germline V CDR1 and CDR2: SGHDT, YYEEEE.

Only one count was recorded for this clonotype. This chain uses TRBV11-3 with TRBJ2-5; 14 nucleotides agree with TRBD2. With V trimmed by 5 bases and J by 5 bases, 4 bases remained unmatched. The germline CDR1 and CDR2 sequences are SGHNT and YENEEA. The CDR3 runs 15 residues. The CDR3 sequence: CASSMGLAGVETQYF. In nucleotides, the CDR3 is TGTGCCAGCAGCATGGGACTAGCGGGAGTGGAGACCCAGTACTTC.

The V call is TRBV25-1, the J call TRBJ2-5, with 9 positions matching TRBD1. V dropped 4 bases and J dropped 4; count of bases not matched to a gene: 10. This CDR3 comprises 16 residues. CDR1 MGHDK and CDR2 SYGVNS come from the germline V gene. This chain's CDR3 is CASSATGTGLRETQYF. The CDR3 DNA reads as TGTGCCAGCAGTGCAACCGGGACAGGGTTAAGAGAGACCCAGTACTTC.

This rearrangement joins TRBV4-1 to TRBJ2-1; D gene unclear. Germline V gene data show CDR1 as MGHRA and CDR2 as YSYEKL. The CDR3 is 15 amino acids. Trimming left V 0 bases short and J 7 bases short, with 13 bases between. CDR3 loop: CASSQDLAGKNEQFF. In nucleotides, the CDR3 is TGCGCCAGCAGCCAAGACCTGGCTGGCAAGAATGAGCAGTTCTTC.

The rearrangement uses TRBV12-3 or TRBV12-4 and TRBJ1-1; D gene unclear. The CDR3 is made up of 12 amino acids. V was shortened by 3 bases and J by 6 bases, with 8 bases between the two germline ends. CDR3 sequence: CASSFSGAEAFF. DNA of the CDR3: TGTGCCAGCAGTTTCTCTGGAGCTGAAGCTTTCTTT.